These T cell receptor beta chains were read from a single sample in a study of blood T cell repertoires in COVID-19. The data were produced by immunoSEQ multiplex PCR, yet TCRdb's version contains in-frame clones alone and is incomplete. This sample yields roughly 120,000 clones, of which more than 75% are seen a single time; approximately 3.5% belongs to the top ten. The source material was peripheral blood. These TCRs come from a man aged 50 to 60 with active COVID-19. Each CDR3 is given with its conserved first and last residue. Each record gives: V gene, D gene, J gene, CDR3 length, clone size, CDR3 protein, CDR3 DNA. D genes are given only for firm matches. Clone size is not always given. Where it is, it says once, few, many or a class for expanded clones.

TRBV19,.,TRBJ2-2,13,.,CASSIRLSGELFF,TGTGCCAGTAGTATAAGACTGAGCGGGGAGCTGTTTTTT
TRBV5-6,TRBD2,TRBJ2-2,15,.,CASSPGSGRAGELFF,TGTGCCAGCAGCCCTGGTAGCGGGAGAGCCGGGGAGCTGTTTTTT
TRBV4-2,.,TRBJ1-2,13,.,CASSPSGAWGYTF,TGTGCCAGCAGCCCGTCAGGGGCTTGGGGCTACACCTTC
TRBV2,.,TRBJ2-2,14,.,CASSLSQGTGELFF,TGTGCCAGCAGTTTGTCACAGGGCACCGGGGAGCTGTTTTTT
TRBV27,.,TRBJ2-2,12,once,CASSWRSGELFF,TGTGCCAGCAGTTGGCGGAGCGGGGAGCTGTTTTTT
TRBV11-3,.,TRBJ2-1,15,few,CASSLGMGPTDEQFF,TGTGCCAGCAGCTTAGGTATGGGGCCTACGGATGAGCAGTTCTTC
TRBV3-1/TRBV3-2,.,TRBJ2-5,14,.,CATDRSGDQETQYF,TGTGCCACAGACCGATCGGGAGACCAAGAGACCCAGTACTTC
TRBV29-1,TRBD1,TRBJ1-5,14,few,CSARLQGAGQPQHF,TGCAGCGCCAGGCTACAGGGGGCTGGACAGCCCCAGCATTTT
TRBV4-2,.,TRBJ2-1,17,.,CASSQDPNPSSYNEQFF,TGTGCCAGCAGCCAAGATCCGAACCCGAGCTCCTACAATGAGCAGTTCTTC
TRBV6-4,.,TRBJ1-2,14,.,CASSPGGQPYGYTF,TGTGCCAGCAGTCCTGGGGGCCAGCCCTATGGCTACACCTTC